This TCR beta chain was documented in a study of T-cell reconstitution after alpha-beta-depleted transplantation in children. Study-wide findings and caveats: It was surviving recipient T cells and thymic progenitors that gave some patients high TCRbeta diversity at day 60. Two months or so post-transplant, alpha-beta T cells reportedly derived from several hundred expanded graft clones. One year post-transplant, T-cell counts and diversity were largely derived from T cells produced anew.

In regard to this clonotype: The antigen is undetermined.

The ends lost 2 bases at V and 7 bases at J; junction bases unmatched: 17. This CDR3 has 18 amino acids. Germline V CDR1 and CDR2: MGHRA, YSYEKL. The library targeted TCRbeta and was prepared with unique molecular identifiers. One entry per CDR3 protein results from TCRdb running MiXCR on the PCR reads. The table has about 830,000 distinct CDR3 sequences, about 16% seen once; the top ten hold about 5%. The sequencing here drew on PBMCs, mostly from graft donor cells, taken 360 days after TCRalphabeta/CD19-depleted stem cell transplant. V usage is TRBV4-1 and J usage is TRBJ2-1; TRBD2 matches at 7 bases. The TCR sequence derives from a male patient aged 5 to 17 who had a stem cell transplant for acute lymphoblastic leukemia, so the T cells may come from the graft donor. CDR3 bases: TGCGCCAGCAGCCAACGAAACGGGAGGAAAGGGGCAAAAAATGAGCAGTTCTTC. Its protein product is CASSQRNGRKGAKNEQFF.